These 7 T cell receptor beta chains were sequenced from one sample in a study of blood T cell repertoires in COVID-19. Data came from immunoSEQ multiplex PCR; TCRdb stores just in-frame clones and leaves some out. The sample records about 310,000 clones, roughly 85% being singletons. The sample consisted of PBMCs or T cells enriched from blood (not recorded which). These receptors came from a woman aged 25 to 39 who had been exposed to COVID-19.

This clone was detected only a few times. The chain's CDR3 is CASRETDRGNYGYTF. In DNA form, the CDR3 reads TGCGCCAGCAGGGAGACTGACAGGGGGAACTATGGCTACACCTTC. This chain connects TRBV5-1 to TRBJ1-2; 9 bases map to TRBD1. Germline CDR1 and CDR2: SGHRS and YFSETQ. V shed 5 bases, J shed 2 bases, and the junction held 7 bases outside the gene matches. The CDR3 contains 15 residues.

V usage is TRBV20-1 and J usage is TRBJ2-7; D may be TRBD1 (5 bases). Germline CDR1 and CDR2: DFQATT and SNEGSKA (reference sequence). Trimming cost V 3 bases and J 5 bases, with 17 bases left between them. The CDR3 sequence is 14 residues long. The DNA of the CDR3 is TGCAGTGCTAGTAGGTCGCAGGGTGGCAACGAGCAGTACTTC. It translates to CSASRSQGGNEQYF.

The chain has TRBV30 and TRBJ1-1; D is uncertain. Trimming shortened V by 0 bases and J by 8 bases, and 7 bases separated the two germline ends. There are 11 residues in the CDR3. Per germline, CDR1 GTSNPN and CDR2 SVGIG (reference sequence). In DNA form, the CDR3 reads TGTGCCTGGAGTGTACGGGTGGAAGCTTTCTTT. The encoded protein is CAWSVRVEAFF.

This chain links TRBV27 with TRBJ2-7, with a weak D call TRBD1 (6 bases). The length of the CDR3 is 13 residues. Trimming took off 2 bases at V and 1 base at J, with 6 bases between the two ends. From germline, CDR1 is MNHEY and CDR2 SMNVEV (reference sequence). CDR3 region: CASSLQGSYEQYF. The CDR3 nucleotides are TGTGCCAGCAGTTTACAGGGGTCCTACGAGCAGTACTTC.

The chain employs TRBV9 and TRBJ1-3, with a tentative D call TRBD1 (5 bases). Germline CDR1 and CDR2: SGDLS and YYNGEE. This CDR3 has 15 amino acids. Trimming shortened V by 2 bases and J by 4 bases, and 13 bases separated the two germline ends. The chain's CDR3 is CASSVAGMAGNTIYF. The CDR3 bases are TGTGCCAGCAGCGTGGCAGGGATGGCAGGAAACACCATATATTTT.

The chain couples TRBV11-1 to TRBJ1-2; possible D gene TRBD1, 6 bases. V gave up 5 bases and J gave up 4 bases, with 14 bases separating them. The germline CDR1 and CDR2 sequences are SGHAT and FQDESV (reference sequence). The CDR3 runs to 14 residues. Written as DNA, the CDR3 is TGTGCCAGCAGCCCGCTGGACAGCTTCTATGGCTACACCTTC. The encoded protein is CASSPLDSFYGYTF.

This clone was seen once. This chain connects TRBV2 to TRBJ2-7, with 12 nucleotides matching TRBD1. This CDR3 has 16 amino acids. Trimming removed 8 bases from V and 5 bases from J; junction bases left unmatched: 13. The V gene's germline CDR1 is SNHLY and CDR2 FYNNEI. The CDR3 loop is CASGMDRDRGLNEQYF. In nucleotides, the CDR3 is TGTGCCAGCGGGATGGACCGGGACAGGGGGCTCAACGAGCAGTACTTC.